The 22 T cell receptor beta chains below come from one sample, sequenced in a study of Graves' ophthalmopathy and Graves' hyperthyroidism. The authors amplified TCR beta CDR3 regions from RNA transcripts. RT-PCR in the first round used HTBI primers; a second-round multiplex PCR followed. TCRdb used MiXCR to reprocess the multiplex PCR reads, holding one entry per CDR3 protein. This sample has approximately 640,000 distinct CDR3 sequences; over 40% occur once, and the top ten carry over 2.5%. Sequenced sample: peripheral blood. The receptors shown here come from an adult man with Graves' ophthalmopathy.

The CDR3 region is CSARGLPGKAGELFF. The CDR3 DNA is TGCAGTGCTAGAGGGCTACCGGGAAAGGCCGGGGAGCTGTTTTTT. The J gene is TRBJ2-2, the V gene TRBV20-1; maybe TRBD2 (5 bases). Germline values: CDR1 DFQATT, CDR2 SNEGSKA (reference sequence). The length of the CDR3 is 15 residues. The V end lost 1 base, the J end lost 6 bases, and 15 bases lay between the germline ends.

This clonotype was seen only a few times. The chain uses TRBV5-1 and TRBJ2-5, with D possibly matching TRBD1 (6 bases). The CDR3 length is 16 residues. The V gene's germline CDR1 is SGHRS and CDR2 YFSETQ. The V gene lost 4 bases and the J gene lost 4 bases, with 20 bases spanning the gap. The CDR3 reads CASSLPTNRAGETQYF. For the CDR3, the DNA is TGCGCCAGCAGCCTTCCGACTAACAGGGCGGGAGAGACCCAGTACTTC.

At least ten counts were recorded for this clonotype. This chain connects TRBV7-3 to TRBJ2-5, with a weak D call TRBD2 (6 bases). Germline values: CDR1 SGHTA, CDR2 FQGTGA. V dropped 4 bases and J dropped 5 bases, with 17 bases sitting between them. The CDR3 length is 15 residues. The DNA of the CDR3 is TGTGCCAGCAGCTCCGGACCGGGAGTGAGGGAGACCCAGTACTTC. Translated, it gives CASSSGPGVRETQYF.

The sample holds many counts of this clonotype. The chain has TRBV6-5 and TRBJ1-5; D is uncertain. The CDR3 spans 14 residues. Germline assignment: CDR1 MNHEY and CDR2 SVGAGI. Trimming took 5 bases from V and 0 from J, leaving 8 bases between them. CDR3 nucleotide sequence: TGTGCCAGCAGTGACCAGTATAGCAATCAGCCCCAGCATTTT. Residues: CASSDQYSNQPQHF.

In its sample, this clonotype was seen many times. This chain links TRBV12-3 or TRBV12-4 with TRBJ1-2; D not certain. The CDR3 totals 12 residues. Between the trimmed V and J ends, which lost 2 bases and 6 bases, there was a span of 7 bases. CDR3 sequence: CASSLRRDGYTF. The CDR3 region has the DNA TGTGCCAGCAGTTTAAGGCGGGATGGCTACACCTTC.

About this clonotype itself: This sequence may be a read error, since a much larger clone differs from it by one base. The rearrangement links TRBV5-1 to TRBJ2-7, with 10 bases lining up with TRBD2. Germline V gives CDR1 SGHRS, CDR2 YFSETQ. This CDR3 has 18 amino acids. Here the CDR3 DNA reads TGCGCCGGCAGCCCGTGGACAGGGATTGGAGCGGGAGGGGACGAGCAGTACTTC. It codes for CAGSPWTGIGAGGDEQYF.

This clonotype was counted at least ten times. The V call is TRBV10-3, the J call TRBJ1-4; D remains unclear. With 0 bases removed from V and 7 bases from J, the gap between germline ends came to 12 bases. Germline-derived CDR1 and CDR2 are ENHRY and SYGVKD. This CDR3 has 15 residues. The chain's CDR3 is CAISESAQEGEKLFF. CDR3 bases: TGTGCCATCAGTGAGTCGGCCCAGGAAGGTGAAAAACTGTTTTTT.

At least ten counts were recorded for this clonotype. The gene calls are TRBV2 and TRBJ2-7; D remains unclear. Trimming removed 1 base from V and 3 bases from J, with 10 bases in between. The CDR3 has 14 amino acids. Germline-derived CDR1 and CDR2 are SNHLY and FYNNEI. The CDR3 region is CASSEDPALYEQYF. For the CDR3, the DNA is TGTGCCAGCAGTGAAGACCCAGCGCTCTACGAGCAGTACTTC.

In this sample, this clonotype turned up a few times. Germline and junction disagree at one end, which may indicate a read error. The CDR3 nucleotides read TGCGCCAGCAGCCGGGACAGGAGTACTGAAAAACTGTTTTTT. Its translation: CASSRDRSTEKLFF. The chain recombines TRBV5-8 with TRBJ1-4, with 8 bases that match TRBD1. CDR1 is SGHTS and CDR2 is YDEGEE in the germline V gene. The CDR3 extends over 14 amino acids. Together with reference TRBV5-8 and TRBJ1-4, the CDR3 gives the full variable domain: EAGVTQSPTHLIKTRGQQATLRCSPISGHTSVYWYQQALGLGLQFLLWYDEGEERNRGNFPPRFSGRQFPNYSSELNVNALELEDSALYLCASSRDRSTEKLFFGSGTQLSVL.

In this sample, this clonotype turned up a few times. The gene calls are TRBV5-6 and TRBJ1-1; possible D gene TRBD1, 5 bases. The CDR3 extends over 11 amino acids. V shed 5 bases and J shed 5 bases, with 7 bases lying between them. CDR1 SGHDT and CDR2 YYEEEE come from the germline V gene. CDR3 loop: CASRKGTEAFF. CDR3 nucleotides: TGTGCCAGCAGGAAGGGGACTGAAGCTTTCTTT.

The chain links TRBV9 to TRBJ2-2; 8 nucleotides match TRBD1. This CDR3 comprises 15 residues. With V trimmed by 5 bases and J by 4 bases, 7 bases remained unmatched. The germline gives CDR1 SGDLS, CDR2 YYNGEE. In nucleotides, the CDR3 is TGTGCCAGCAGTCCCGGACAGGGAACCACCGGGGAGCTGTTTTTT. It is translated as CASSPGQGTTGELFF. Using reference TRBV9 and TRBJ2-2 for the parts outside the CDR3, the full variable domain is DSGVTQTPKHLITATGQRVTLRCSPRSGDLSVYWYQQSLDQGLQFLIQYYNGEERAKGNILERFSAQQFPDLHSELNLSSLELGDSALYFCASSPGQGTTGELFFGEGSRLTVL.

This clonotype was found many times. The chain couples TRBV12-3 or TRBV12-4 to TRBJ1-1; D remains ambiguous. The CDR3 has 14 residues. Trimming cost V 1 base and J 4 bases, with 10 bases left between them. The CDR3 region is CASSLGSIGTEAFF. In DNA, the CDR3 is TGTGCCAGCAGTTTAGGCAGTATCGGCACTGAAGCTTTCTTT.

The chain carries TRBV15 and TRBJ2-5, with D perhaps TRBD2 (6 bases). The CDR3 is made up of 14 amino acids. Germline V gives CDR1 LNHNV, CDR2 YYDKDF (reference sequence). V gave up 1 base and J gave up 8 bases, with 14 bases separating them. CDR3 protein: CATSRVQAGNTQYF. The CDR3 DNA sequence: TGTGCCACCAGCAGAGTACAGGCGGGAAACACCCAGTACTTC.

This clonotype was seen just once. A much larger clone lies a single base off, so this may be a read error. The chain is built from TRBV10-3 and TRBJ1-1; tentatively, D is TRBD1 (5 bases). Trimming stripped 11 bases from V and 5 bases from J, with 27 bases between. Germline V gives CDR1 ENHRY, CDR2 SYGVKD. The CDR3 runs to 16 residues. This CDR3 reads CAGSYSTPGLGTEAFF. For the CDR3, the DNA is TGTGCCGGCAGTTACTCGACGCCAGGGCTGGGGACTGAAGCTTTCTTT.

In this sample, this clonotype turned up many times. The chain has TRBV10-3 and TRBJ2-5; D is ambiguous. CDR3 length: 13 amino acids. Trimming removed 10 bases at V and 5 bases at J, with 17 bases between. Germline V gene sequence: CDR1 ENHRY, CDR2 SYGVKD. For the CDR3, the DNA is TGTGCCAGCACAGTGACGGGTCAGGAGACCCAGTACTTC. Amino acid sequence: CASTVTGQETQYF.

The genes are TRBV25-1 and TRBJ2-5; D is perhaps TRBD1 or TRBD2 (6 bases each). Between the trimmed V and J ends, which lost 2 bases and 7 bases, there was a span of 23 bases. This CDR3 contains 17 residues. From germline, CDR1 is MGHDK and CDR2 SYGVNS. The chain's CDR3 is CASSETGTSYEQGTQYF. The CDR3 DNA follows: TGTGCCAGCAGTGAAACAGGGACTTCCTACGAGCAGGGGACCCAGTACTTC.

The sample holds many counts of this clonotype. The chain combines TRBV7-8 with TRBJ1-5, with D uncertain. Trimming took 5 bases from V and 5 from J, leaving 19 bases between them. Per germline, CDR1 SGHVS and CDR2 FQNEAQ. This CDR3 spans 16 amino acids. The CDR3 bases are TGTGCCAGCAGCAAAAGTATTGACATTTCGGATCAGCCCCAGCATTTT. Protein: CASSKSIDISDQPQHF.

The V gene is TRBV25-1, the J gene TRBJ1-2; 9 bases fit TRBD1. V gave up 2 bases and J gave up 7 bases; unmatched junction bases: 5. The CDR3 loop spans 14 amino acids. Germline V gene sequence: CDR1 MGHDK, CDR2 SYGVNS. CDR3 sequence (DNA): TGTGCCAGCAGTGAACGGGGGACAGGGACTGGCTACACCTTC. Its translation: CASSERGTGTGYTF.

Of note for this clonotype: This may be a read error, as it is one base from a much larger clone. This sequence joins TRBV15 and TRBJ1-6; D call uncertain. There are 16 residues in the CDR3. Germline CDR1 reads LNHNV; CDR2 reads YYDKDF (reference sequence). The CDR3 DNA is TGTGCCACCAGCATGGGCCCCGGGATATATAATTCATCCCTCCACTTT. This gives the protein CATSMGPGIYNSSLHF.

The table lists this clonotype with many counts. The chain is built from TRBV7-9 and TRBJ1-1, with TRBD1 matching 10 bases. V trimming: 5 bases; J trimming: 12 bases; junction bases outside the gene matches: 9. There are 13 residues in the CDR3. Germline V gene data show CDR1 as SEHNR and CDR2 as FQNEAQ (reference sequence). Written as DNA, the CDR3 is TGTGCCAGCAGCGTGCCGGGACAGGGGAAAACTTTCTTT. Its translation is CASSVPGQGKTFF.

This clonotype was counted many times. The chain employs TRBV7-9 and TRBJ2-5; D uncertain. CDR3 size: 13 residues. The germline V gene has CDR1 SEHNR and CDR2 FQNEAQ (reference sequence). V lost 1 base to trimming and J lost 1 base, with 4 bases between them. The CDR3 sequence is CASSLGGQETQYF. For the CDR3, the DNA is TGTGCCAGCAGCTTAGGGGGCCAAGAGACCCAGTACTTC.

This clonotype appeared many times. V gene TRBV6-9 combines with J gene TRBJ1-2; D not resolved. The CDR3 extends over 11 amino acids. Trimming shortened V by 1 base and J by 8 bases, and 5 bases separated the two germline ends. The germline CDR1 and CDR2 sequences are MNHGY and SVAAGI. The CDR3 spells CASSYFWGYTF. The CDR3 region has the DNA TGTGCCAGCAGTTATTTTTGGGGCTACACCTTC.